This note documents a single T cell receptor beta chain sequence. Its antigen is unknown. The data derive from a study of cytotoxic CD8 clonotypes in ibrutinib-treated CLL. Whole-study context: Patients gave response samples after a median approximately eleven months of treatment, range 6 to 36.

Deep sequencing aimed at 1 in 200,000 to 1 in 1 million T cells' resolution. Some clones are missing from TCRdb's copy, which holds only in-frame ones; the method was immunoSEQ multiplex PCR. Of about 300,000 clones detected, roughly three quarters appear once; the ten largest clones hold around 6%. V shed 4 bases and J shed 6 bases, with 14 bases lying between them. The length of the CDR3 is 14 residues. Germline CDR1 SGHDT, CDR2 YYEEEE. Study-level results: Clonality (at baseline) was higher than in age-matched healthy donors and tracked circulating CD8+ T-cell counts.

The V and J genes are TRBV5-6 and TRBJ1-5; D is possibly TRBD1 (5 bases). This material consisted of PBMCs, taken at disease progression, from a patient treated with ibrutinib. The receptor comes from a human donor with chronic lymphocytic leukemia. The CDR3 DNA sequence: TGTGCCAGCAGCCTGAGGGGAGGGCTTCAGCCCCAGCATTTT. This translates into CASSLRGGLQPQHF.